The subject of this entry is one T cell receptor beta chain. This entry is derived from a study of T cell clones after liver transplantation. Germline V gives CDR1 SGHNT, CDR2 YYREEE (reference sequence). CDR3 size: 13 residues. V lost 2 bases, J lost 6 bases, and 12 bases lay in between. Sequenced by immunoSEQ multiplex PCR; TCRdb stores in-frame clones only, minus some. The repertoire holds tens of thousands of clones, 70% to 75% seen once, with about 15% in the top ten. The clonotype comes from a human donor who received a liver transplant. The chain has TRBV5-4 and TRBJ2-7; weak D call: TRBD1 (5 bases). The sequencing used CD4+ T cells from blood, collected before liver transplant. CDR3 nucleotides: TGTGCCAGCAGCTTACGCAGGGTGGGCGAGCAGTACTTC. It translates to CASSLRRVGEQYF.